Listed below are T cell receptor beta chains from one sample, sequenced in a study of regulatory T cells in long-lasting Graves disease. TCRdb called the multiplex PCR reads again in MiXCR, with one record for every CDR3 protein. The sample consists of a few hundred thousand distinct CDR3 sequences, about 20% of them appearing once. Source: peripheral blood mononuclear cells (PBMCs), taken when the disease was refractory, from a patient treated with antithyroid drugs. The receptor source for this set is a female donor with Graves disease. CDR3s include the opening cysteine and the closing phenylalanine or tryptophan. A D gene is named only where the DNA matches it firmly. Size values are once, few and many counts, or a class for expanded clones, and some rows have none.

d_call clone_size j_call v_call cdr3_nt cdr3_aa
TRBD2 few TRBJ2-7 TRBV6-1 TGTGCCAGCAGAAAAAGCGGGAGGGCTAACGAGCAGTACTTC CASRKSGRANEQYF
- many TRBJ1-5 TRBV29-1 TGCAGCGCTGGGGGGGGAGCGGATCAGCCCCAGCATTTT CSAGGGADQPQHF
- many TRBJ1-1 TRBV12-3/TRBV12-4 TGTGCCAGCAAAGAGGACAGCAACACTGAAGCTTTCTTT CASKEDSNTEAFF
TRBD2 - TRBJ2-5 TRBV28 TGTGCCAGCAGTTTTCTGGGACTAGCGGGGTTACAAGAGACCCAGTACTTC CASSFLGLAGLQETQYF
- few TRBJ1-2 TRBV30 TGTGCCTCCAAAGCAGGCGCGGGATATGGCTACACCTTC CASKAGAGYGYTF
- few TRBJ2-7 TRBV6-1 TGTGCCAGCAGCAAACTTCGGTTGGACGAGCAGTACTTC CASSKLRLDEQYF
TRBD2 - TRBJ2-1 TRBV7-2 TGTGCCAGCAGCTTAGCCCTAGCGGACGTCAATGAGCAGTTCTTC CASSLALADVNEQFF
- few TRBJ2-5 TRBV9 TGTGCCAGCAGCGTAGGTGGGATGGAGGAGACCCAGTACTTC CASSVGGMEETQYF
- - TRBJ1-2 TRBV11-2 TGTGCCAGCAGCTTGGGTTCACTCCCTACCTATGGCTACACCTTC CASSLGSLPTYGYTF
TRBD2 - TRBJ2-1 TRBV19 TGTGCCAGTAGTATAAGCGGGGGAGCGGTAACGGAGCAGTTCTTC CASSISGGAVTEQFF
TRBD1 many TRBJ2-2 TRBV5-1 TGTGCCAGCAGTCCGGGGACAGGTCGGACCGGGGAGCTGTTTTTT CASSPGTGRTGELFF
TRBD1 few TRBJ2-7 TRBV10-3 TGTGCCGGGACAGGGGAGGACGAGCAGTACTTC CAGTGEDEQYF
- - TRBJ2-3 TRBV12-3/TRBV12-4 TGTGCCAGCAGTTTAGACAGAGGGTCCGCAGATACGCAGTATTTT CASSLDRGSADTQYF
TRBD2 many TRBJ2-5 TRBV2 TGTGCCACCAAAGAAGCGGGGGGAAGTGAGACCCAGTACTTC CATKEAGGSETQYF
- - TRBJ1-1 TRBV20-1 TGCAGTGCCCCCGCGGGGGGCGTTTTCTCTGAAGCTTTCTTT CSAPAGGVFSEAFF
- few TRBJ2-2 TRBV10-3 TGTGCCATCAGTGAGTCGATTGGCCAACACGGGAACACCGGGGAGCTGTTTTTT CAISESIGQHGNTGELFF
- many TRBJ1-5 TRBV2 TGTGCCAGCAGTGAAGACGGGGGACCCAATCAGCCCCAGCATTTT CASSEDGGPNQPQHF
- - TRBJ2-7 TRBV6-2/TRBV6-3 TGTGCCAGCAGTAGGGCAGACCTCTACGAGCAGTACTTC CASSRADLYEQYF
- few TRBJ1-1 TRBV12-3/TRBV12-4 TGTGCCAGCAGCGTAGCCCTTCTCACTGAAGCTTTCTTT CASSVALLTEAFF
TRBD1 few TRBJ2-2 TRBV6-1 TGTGCCAGCAGAGACAGGGGGCAAACCGGGGAGCTGTTTTTT CASRDRGQTGELFF
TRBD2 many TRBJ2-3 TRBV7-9 TGTGCCAGCAGCTCAAAACTAGCGGGAGATACGCAGTATTTT CASSSKLAGDTQYF
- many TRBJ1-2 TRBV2 TGTGCCAGCAGTGACGAAGGTGTAGCTAACTATGGCTACACCTTC CASSDEGVANYGYTF
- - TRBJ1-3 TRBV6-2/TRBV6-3 TGTGCCAGCAGTCCGGAGGGGGTAGACTCTGGAAACACCATATATTTT CASSPEGVDSGNTIYF
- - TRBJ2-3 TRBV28 TGTGCCAGCAATAGGGAAGGCACACGGATCACAGATACGCAGTATTTT CASNREGTRITDTQYF
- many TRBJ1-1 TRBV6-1 TGTGCCAGCAGTAGTCACGAGGGAATGAACACTGAAGCTTTCTTT CASSSHEGMNTEAFF
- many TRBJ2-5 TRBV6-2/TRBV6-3 TGTGCCAGCTCGGACGGTGGAGGGGCCCAGTACTTC CASSDGGGAQYF
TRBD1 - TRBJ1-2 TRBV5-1 TGCGCCAGCAGCGTGGGGACAGCTAACTATGGCTACGCCTTC CASSVGTANYGYAF
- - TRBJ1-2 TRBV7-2 TGTGCCAGCAGCTTAGTTTCGGCCGTGCGGGTGGAATATGGCTACACCTTC CASSLVSAVRVEYGYTF
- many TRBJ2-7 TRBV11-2 TGTGCCAGCAGCTTACTAAGAGGACAGTTTAGTTACGAGCAGTACTTC CASSLLRGQFSYEQYF
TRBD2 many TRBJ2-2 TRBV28 TGTGCCAGCAGCCTACCGGGACTAGCGGGCCCCGGGGAGCTGTTTTTT CASSLPGLAGPGELFF
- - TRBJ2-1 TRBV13 TGTGCCAGCAGCTTAAGGGCAGGCTCCTACAATGAGCAGTTCTTC CASSLRAGSYNEQFF
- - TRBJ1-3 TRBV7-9 TGTGCCAGCAGCGAGGGGGTTGGAGCTGGAAACACCATATATTTT CASSEGVGAGNTIYF
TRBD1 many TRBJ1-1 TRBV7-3 TGTGCCAGCAGCTCGGGACAGGGGAACACTGAAGCTTTCTTT CASSSGQGNTEAFF
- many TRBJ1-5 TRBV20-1 TGCAGTGCACCACAGGGTGGCAATCAGCCCCAGCATTTT CSAPQGGNQPQHF
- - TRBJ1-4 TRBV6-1 TGTGCCAGCAGTCCCCGAACTAGCGGAGGGACTAATGAAAAACTGTTTTTT CASSPRTSGGTNEKLFF
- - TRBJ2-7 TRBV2 TGTGCCAGCAGTTACCGGGGGGCCACCTACGAGCAGTACTTC CASSYRGATYEQYF
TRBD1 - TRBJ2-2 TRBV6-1 TGTGCCAGCAACCTAGGGACAGGGGAAACCGGGGAGCTGTTTTTT CASNLGTGETGELFF
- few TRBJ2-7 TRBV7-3 TGTGCCAGCAGCTTAACCCAAACCACCTACGAGCAGTACTTC CASSLTQTTYEQYF
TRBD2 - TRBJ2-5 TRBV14 TGTGCCAGCAGCCAAGATAAGCGGGAGGGAGAGACCCAGTACTTC CASSQDKREGETQYF
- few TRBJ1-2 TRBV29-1 TGCAGCGTTGAGAGGCGGGGACCGCCAGACTACACCTTC CSVERRGPPDYTF
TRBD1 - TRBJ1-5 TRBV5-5 TGTGCCAGCAGCCCCGGGACAGGGCGAGCTCAGCCCCAGCATTTT CASSPGTGRAQPQHF
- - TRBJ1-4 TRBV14 TGTGCCAGCAGCCCATACCAGGGAAAACTGTTTTTT CASSPYQGKLFF
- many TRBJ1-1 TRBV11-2 TGTGCCAGCAGCCTAGCCGATATGAACACTGAAGCTTTCTTT CASSLADMNTEAFF
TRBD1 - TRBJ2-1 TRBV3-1 TGTGCCAGCAGCTTCCGGACAGGTTTCGATGAGCAGTTCTTC CASSFRTGFDEQFF
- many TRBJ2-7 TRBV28 TGTGCCAGCAGTTTATTGCGGGTTGCCATCCCCTACGAGCAGTACTTC CASSLLRVAIPYEQYF
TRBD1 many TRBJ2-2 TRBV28 TGTGCCAGTCACAGGGGCACCGGGGAGCTGTTTTTT CASHRGTGELFF
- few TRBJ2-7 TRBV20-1 TGCAGTGCTATGGGCAGCGCAACAACCTACGAGCAGTACTTC CSAMGSATTYEQYF
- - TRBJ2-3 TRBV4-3 TGCGCCAGCAGCCAGAATGCGGGGGATACGCAGTATTTT CASSQNAGDTQYF